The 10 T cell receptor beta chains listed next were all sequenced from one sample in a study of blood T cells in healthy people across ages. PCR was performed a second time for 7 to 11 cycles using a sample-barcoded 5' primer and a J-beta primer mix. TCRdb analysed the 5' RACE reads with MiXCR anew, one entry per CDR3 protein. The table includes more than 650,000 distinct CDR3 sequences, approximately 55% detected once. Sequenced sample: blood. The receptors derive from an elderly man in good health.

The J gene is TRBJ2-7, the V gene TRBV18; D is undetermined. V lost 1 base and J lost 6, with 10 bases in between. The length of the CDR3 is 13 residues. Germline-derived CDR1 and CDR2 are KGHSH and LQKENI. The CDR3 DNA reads TGTGCCAGCTCACCACTGAAAGACCTCGAGCAGTACTTC. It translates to CASSPLKDLEQYF.

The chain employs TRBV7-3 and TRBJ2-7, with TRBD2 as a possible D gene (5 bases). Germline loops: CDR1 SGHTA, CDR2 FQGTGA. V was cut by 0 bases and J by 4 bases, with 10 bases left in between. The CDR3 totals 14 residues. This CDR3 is CASSLTGSVYEQYF. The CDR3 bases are TGTGCCAGCAGCTTAACGGGGAGTGTGTACGAGCAGTACTTC.

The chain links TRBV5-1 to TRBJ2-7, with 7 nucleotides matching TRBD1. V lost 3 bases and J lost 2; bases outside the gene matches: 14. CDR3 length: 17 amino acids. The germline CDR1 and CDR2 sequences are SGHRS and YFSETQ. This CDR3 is CASSSSTGTHRTYEQYF. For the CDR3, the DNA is TGCGCCAGCAGCTCCTCGACAGGGACCCATAGGACCTACGAGCAGTACTTC.

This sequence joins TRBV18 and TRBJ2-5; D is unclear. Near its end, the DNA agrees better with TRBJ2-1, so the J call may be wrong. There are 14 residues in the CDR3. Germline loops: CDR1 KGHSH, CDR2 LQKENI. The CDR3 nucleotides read TGTGCCAGCTCACCGTTGGGGAACGAAGAGACCCAGTTCTTC. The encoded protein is CASSPLGNEETQFF.

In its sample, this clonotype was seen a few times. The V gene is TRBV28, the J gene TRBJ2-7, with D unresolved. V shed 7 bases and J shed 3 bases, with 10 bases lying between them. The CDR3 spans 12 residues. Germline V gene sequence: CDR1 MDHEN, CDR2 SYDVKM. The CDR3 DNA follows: TGTGCCAGCAAGGCAGCTCTCTACGAGCAGTACTTC. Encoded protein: CASKAALYEQYF. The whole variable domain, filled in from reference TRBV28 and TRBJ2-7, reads DVKVTQSSRYLVKRTGEKVFLECVQDMDHENMFWYRQDPGLGLRLIYFSYDVKMKEKGDIPEGYSVSREKKERFSLILESASTNQTSMYLCASKAALYEQYFGPGTRLTVT.

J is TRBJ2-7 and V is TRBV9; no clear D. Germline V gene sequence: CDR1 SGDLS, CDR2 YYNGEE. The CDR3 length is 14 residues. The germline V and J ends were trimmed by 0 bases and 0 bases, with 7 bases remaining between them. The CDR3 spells CASSVGKSSYEQYF. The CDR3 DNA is TGTGCCAGCAGCGTAGGTAAGAGCTCCTACGAGCAGTACTTC.

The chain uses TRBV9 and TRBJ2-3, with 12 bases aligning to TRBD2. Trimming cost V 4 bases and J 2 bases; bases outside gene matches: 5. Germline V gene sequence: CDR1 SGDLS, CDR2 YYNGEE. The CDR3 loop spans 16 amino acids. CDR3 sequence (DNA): TGTGCCAGCAGCTCAAGACTAGCGGGAGCCACAGATACGCAGTATTTT. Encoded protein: CASSSRLAGATDTQYF.

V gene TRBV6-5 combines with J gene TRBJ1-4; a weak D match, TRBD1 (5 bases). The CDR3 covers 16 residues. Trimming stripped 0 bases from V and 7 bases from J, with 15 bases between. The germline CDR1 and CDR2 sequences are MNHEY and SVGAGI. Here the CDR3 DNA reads TGTGCCAGCAGTTACTCGATTGGAGGGGTGGGTGAAAAACTGTTTTTT. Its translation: CASSYSIGGVGEKLFF.

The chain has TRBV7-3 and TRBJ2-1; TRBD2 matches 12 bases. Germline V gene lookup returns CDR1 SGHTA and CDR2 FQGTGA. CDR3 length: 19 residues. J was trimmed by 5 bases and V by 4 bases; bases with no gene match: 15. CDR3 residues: CASSSRARTSGIMNNEQFF. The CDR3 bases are TGTGCCAGCAGCTCAAGAGCCCGGACTAGCGGGATCATGAACAATGAGCAGTTCTTC.

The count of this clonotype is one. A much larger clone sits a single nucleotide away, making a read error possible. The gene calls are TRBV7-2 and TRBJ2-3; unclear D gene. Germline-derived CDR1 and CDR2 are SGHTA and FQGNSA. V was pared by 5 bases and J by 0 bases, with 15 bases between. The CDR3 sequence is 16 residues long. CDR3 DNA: TGTGCCAGCAGCCCCCTGACATCCTCTAGCACAGATACGCAGTATTTT. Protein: CASSPLTSSSTDTQYF. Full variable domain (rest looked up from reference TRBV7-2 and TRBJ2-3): GAGVSQSPSNKVTEKGKDVELRCDPISGHTALYWYRQSLGQGLEFLIYFQGNSAPDKSGLPSDRFSAERTGGSVSTLTIQRTQQEDSAVYLCASSPLTSSSTDTQYFGPGTRLTVL.